These T cell receptor beta chains were read from a single sample in a study of blood T cells in healthy people across ages. TCRdb processed the 5' RACE reads anew with MiXCR; each CDR3 protein has one entry. Among over 600,000 distinct CDR3 sequences listed, about half were seen once. The specimen was blood. The receptors were sampled from an elderly man in good health. CDR3s include the opening cysteine and the closing phenylalanine or tryptophan. Fields, in order: clone size, J gene, D gene, V gene, CDR3 protein, CDR3 DNA. A D gene is named only where the DNA matches it firmly. Not all rows give a size; the values are once, few, many and, for expanded clones, a class.

NA,TRBJ1-2,NA,TRBV5-1,CASSLGPGTQDGYTF,TGCGCCAGCAGCTTGGGGCCAGGGACCCAGGATGGCTACACTTTC
few,TRBJ2-3,NA,TRBV7-6,CASSLAGQEHDTQYF,TGTGCCAGCAGCTTAGCCGGTCAAGAGCACGATACGCAGTATTTT
NA,TRBJ2-3,NA,TRBV4-3,CASSQGVVSHTRYF,TGCGCCAGCAGCCAAGGGGTGGTCTCCCACACGAGGTATTTT
NA,TRBJ2-3,NA,TRBV21-1,CASSKGRAGVADTQYF,TGTGCCAGCAGCAAAGGAAGAGCGGGGGTGGCAGATACGCAGTATTTT
NA,TRBJ2-7,TRBD1,TRBV20-1,CSAKWTGANEQYF,TGCAGTGCTAAATGGACAGGGGCAAACGAGCAGTACTTC
NA,TRBJ2-7,TRBD1,TRBV27,CASSSHRGSGNEQYF,TGTGCCAGCAGTTCCCACAGGGGGAGTGGCAACGAGCAGTACTTC
NA,TRBJ1-4,NA,TRBV4-2,CASSQQPISGEKLFF,TGTGCCAGCAGCCAGCAACCAATAAGTGGCGAAAAACTGTTTTTT
few,TRBJ2-1,TRBD1,TRBV6-5,CASSYNSGGAYNEQFF,TGTGCCAGCAGTTACAATTCAGGGGGCGCCTACAATGAGCAGTTCTTC
NA,TRBJ2-1,TRBD2,TRBV11-1,CASSLSLAGAYNEQFF,TGTGCCAGCAGCTTAAGTCTAGCGGGGGCCTACAATGAGCAGTTCTTC
many,TRBJ2-7,TRBD2,TRBV6-1,CASSPSGRTGEQYF,TGTGCCAGCAGTCCTAGCGGGAGGACTGGGGAGCAGTACTTC
few,TRBJ2-3,TRBD2,TRBV9,CASSPWGGASTDTQYF,TGTGCCAGCAGCCCCTGGGGGGGAGCAAGCACAGATACGCAGTATTTT
NA,TRBJ2-7,TRBD1,TRBV10-3,CAISDLAGTGRYEQYF,TGTGCCATCAGCGACCTGGCCGGGACAGGGAGGTACGAGCAGTACTTC
few,TRBJ2-1,TRBD2,TRBV20-1,CSARTGLARYNEQFF,TGCAGTGCTAGAACGGGACTAGCGAGATACAATGAGCAGTTCTTC
many,TRBJ2-1,NA,TRBV27,CASGGISYNEQFF,TGTGCCAGCGGGGGGATCTCCTACAATGAGCAGTTCTTC
NA,TRBJ1-5,NA,TRBV21-1,CASSKRLQGRRQPQHF,TGTGCCAGCAGCAAACGTTTACAGGGGAGACGCCAGCCCCAGCATTTT
few,TRBJ2-1,NA,TRBV3-1,CASSQVVVLTRDEQFF,TGTGCCAGCAGCCAAGTGGTCGTATTAACCAGGGATGAGCAGTTCTTC
NA,TRBJ2-1,NA,TRBV7-9,CASSLYRRSSYNEQFF,TGTGCCAGCAGCTTGTACAGGCGCAGCTCCTACAATGAGCAGTTCTTC
many,TRBJ2-7,NA,TRBV5-4,CASSSEGGYEQYF,TGTGCCAGCAGCTCCGAGGGGGGCTACGAGCAGTACTTC
few,TRBJ2-1,TRBD2,TRBV6-2/TRBV6-3,CASRPGLAGSREQFF,TGTGCCAGCAGGCCGGGACTAGCGGGTTCGAGGGAGCAGTTCTTC
NA,TRBJ1-2,NA,TRBV3-1,CASRPESTYGYTF,TGTGCCAGCAGACCCGAGAGTACCTATGGCTACACCTTC
few,TRBJ2-1,NA,TRBV15,CATSPVPGASNEQFF,TGTGCCACCAGCCCGGTGCCGGGGGCATCCAATGAGCAGTTCTTC
once,TRBJ2-1,TRBD1,TRBV10-3,CAISRETGGYEQFF,TGTGCCATCAGCAGAGAGACAGGGGGCTACGAGCAGTTCTTC
NA,TRBJ2-7,NA,TRBV3-1,CASSQRTEQYF,TGTGCCAGCAGCCAGAGGACTGAGCAGTACTTC
NA,TRBJ2-3,NA,TRBV5-1,CASSLPDSTDTQYF,TGCGCCAGCAGCTTACCGGACAGCACAGATACGCAGTATTTT
many,TRBJ2-7,TRBD2,TRBV5-4,CASSSRLAGGPISEQYF,TGTGCCAGCAGCTCCCGACTAGCGGGAGGGCCCATTTCCGAGCAGTACTTC
NA,TRBJ2-1,NA,TRBV6-2/TRBV6-3,CASSYGDGSYNEQFF,TGTGCCAGCAGTTACGGGGACGGCTCCTACAATGAGCAGTTCTTC
few,TRBJ1-5,NA,TRBV28,CASSLLGGENQPQHF,TGTGCCAGCAGTTTATTGGGAGGGGAAAATCAGCCCCAGCATTTT
NA,TRBJ2-3,TRBD2,TRBV7-3,CASSLTASGKGDTQYF,TGTGCCAGCAGCTTAACCGCTAGCGGGAAGGGAGATACGCAGTATTTT
few,TRBJ2-7,TRBD1,TRBV6-2/TRBV6-3,CASSYPAGGMNEQYF,TGTGCCAGCAGTTACCCTGCAGGGGGCATGAACGAGCAGTACTTC
many,TRBJ2-3,NA,TRBV29-1,CSVEDRRGTDTQYF,TGCAGCGTTGAAGACAGGCGGGGCACAGATACGCAGTATTTT
NA,TRBJ2-7,NA,TRBV29-1,CSAGGRWGANYEQYF,TGCAGCGCCGGGGGACGATGGGGGGCCAACTACGAGCAGTACTTC
NA,TRBJ2-7,NA,TRBV7-9,CASSLDGGHEQYF,TGTGCCAGCAGCTTAGATGGGGGTCACGAGCAGTACTTC
NA,TRBJ2-5,TRBD2,TRBV9,CASSVGTGGVETQYF,TGTGCCAGCAGCGTAGGAACGGGAGGAGTAGAGACCCAGTACTTC
NA,TRBJ1-4,NA,TRBV15,CATSRPLGGDEKLFF,TGTGCCACCAGCAGACCCCTGGGGGGAGACGAAAAACTGTTTTTT
many,TRBJ2-3,NA,TRBV4-3,CASSQETGRGMDTQYF,TGCGCCAGCAGCCAGGAAACGGGCAGAGGAATGGATACGCAGTATTTT
few,TRBJ2-7,NA,TRBV5-5,CASSLDGLTYEQYF,TGTGCCAGCAGCTTGGATGGACTTACCTACGAGCAGTACTTC
NA,TRBJ2-1,NA,TRBV4-3,CASSHDASRYNEQFF,TGCGCCAGCAGCCATGACGCCAGCCGATACAATGAGCAGTTCTTC